This T cell receptor (beta chain) was retrieved from a study of T cell responses to AZD1222 COVID-19 vaccine. On the study more broadly: Combined were second doses at about 4 or about 12 weeks. Study-wide results and limits: Baseline seropositivity characterized only a handful of AZD1222 recipients. The CD4 TCRs associated with vaccination extended across spike and predominated at 160-218 and 743-854.

Assay used: immunoSEQ multiplex PCR; TCRdb lists only in-frame clones, some missing. This table holds approximately 150,000 clones, around 89% found once. As concerns this clone: The antigen remains undetermined.

V was cut by 4 bases and J by 4 bases, with 16 bases left in between. The CDR3 totals 15 residues. Germline CDR1 reads LGHDT; CDR2 reads YNNKEL (reference sequence). Sample: peripheral blood, taken on day 0 of AZD1222 vaccination. The chain joins TRBV3-1 (or the pseudogene TRBV3-2) to TRBJ1-2; possible D gene TRBD1, 5 bases. The receptor was derived from an adult in good health. The CDR3 region has the DNA TGTGCCAGCAGCCCCCGGGGCGCAGGGATCTATGGCTACACCTTC. This sequence encodes CASSPRGAGIYGYTF.